These 20 T cell receptor beta chains share one sample of origin, sequenced in a study of blood T cell repertoires in COVID-19. Here immunoSEQ multiplex PCR was the method, and the copy in TCRdb shows in-frame clones only, minus some. Among roughly 100,000 clones, 75% to 90% were seen once, and the ten largest hold about 5.7%. Sequenced input: peripheral blood. The receptors come from a woman aged 45-59 years with COVID-19, enrolled during active disease.

The V gene is TRBV5-4, the J gene TRBJ2-1, with D maybe TRBD2 (5 bases). Germline V lookup: CDR1 SGHNT, CDR2 YYREEE (reference sequence). The CDR3 is 16 amino acids. Trimming shortened V by 4 bases and J by 2 bases, and 16 bases separated the two germline ends. CDR3 DNA: TGTGCCAGCAGCCTCTCGAGGACTGATACCTACAATGAGCAGTTCTTC. Translating it yields CASSLSRTDTYNEQFF.

This clone was detected a few times. The chain links TRBV14 to TRBJ1-2; no clear D. From germline, CDR1 is SGHDN and CDR2 FVKESK. The V end was cut by 4 bases, the J end by 7 bases, with 10 bases between. The CDR3 covers 12 residues. The chain's CDR3 is CASSRATFGYTF. CDR3 sequence (DNA): TGTGCCAGCAGCCGCGCCACCTTTGGCTACACCTTC.

V usage is TRBV28 and J usage is TRBJ1-1; possible D gene TRBD1, 6 bases. The CDR3 sequence is 13 residues long. Per germline, CDR1 MDHEN and CDR2 SYDVKM. Trimming removed 4 bases from V and 12 bases from J, with 18 bases in between. The CDR3 sequence: CASSSYAGARTFF. In nucleotides, the CDR3 is TGTGCCAGCAGTTCGTACGCGGGGGCGCGGACTTTCTTT.

The genes are TRBV24-1 and TRBJ1-2; D might be TRBD1 (6 bases). From germline, CDR1 is KGHDR and CDR2 SFDVKD. V lost 4 bases and J lost 8, with 13 bases in between. The CDR3 covers 13 residues. CDR3 sequence reads: CATSDWDIGGYTF. The CDR3, as DNA: TGTGCCACCAGTGACTGGGACATCGGAGGCTACACCTTC.

This chain uses TRBV11-3 with TRBJ2-2, with D possibly being TRBD1 (6 bases). The CDR3 extends over 13 amino acids. CDR1 is SGHNT and CDR2 is YENEEA in the germline V gene. V was cut by 4 bases and J by 5 bases, with 8 bases left in between. The CDR3 reads CASSSRGTGELFF. The CDR3 DNA reads TGTGCCAGCAGCTCCAGGGGTACCGGGGAGCTGTTTTTT.

The chain employs TRBV12-3 or TRBV12-4 and TRBJ2-3, with D perhaps TRBD1 (6 bases). This CDR3 spans 13 amino acids. Trimming removed 3 bases at V and 3 bases at J, with 7 bases between. This CDR3 reads CASSFQGTDTQYF. The DNA for the CDR3 is TGTGCCAGCAGTTTCCAGGGGACAGATACGCAGTATTTT.

The chain couples TRBV15 to TRBJ1-3; possibly TRBD1 for D (6 bases). This CDR3 has 15 amino acids. Germline V CDR1 and CDR2: LNHNV, YYDKDF (reference sequence). Trimming stripped 3 bases from V and 0 bases from J, with 9 bases between. The CDR3 loop is CATSSDRFSGNTIYF. The CDR3 region has the DNA TGTGCCACCAGCAGTGACAGGTTCTCTGGAAACACCATATATTTT. Full variable domain (remainder filled in from reference TRBV15 and TRBJ1-3): DAMVIQNPRYQVTQFGKPVTLSCSQTLNHNVMYWYQQKSSQAPKLLFHYYDKDFNNEADTPDNFQSRRPNTSFCFLDIRSPGLGDTAMYLCATSSDRFSGNTIYFGEGSWLTVV.

This chain joins TRBV5-6 and TRBJ1-4; 7 bases are a match to TRBD1. With 0 bases clipped from V and 4 bases from J, the junction kept 6 bases outside the gene matches. Germline lookup yields CDR1 SGHDT and CDR2 YYEEEE. The CDR3 has 16 residues. The CDR3 protein is CASSLDRTGYNEKLFF. For the CDR3, the DNA is TGTGCCAGCAGCTTGGATCGGACAGGCTATAATGAAAAACTGTTTTTT.

The chain employs TRBV11-2 and TRBJ1-1; tentative D call: TRBD1 (5 bases). The V end lost 2 bases, the J end lost 3 bases, and 7 bases lay between the germline ends. Germline V lookup: CDR1 SGHAT, CDR2 FQNNGV. The CDR3 has 13 amino acids. The CDR3 is CASSLQGYTEAFF. In DNA, the CDR3 is TGTGCCAGCAGCTTACAGGGTTACACTGAAGCTTTCTTT.

CDR3 loop: CASSLSGVGQGFFGYTF. As DNA, the CDR3 is TGTGCCAGCAGCCTATCTGGGGTTGGACAGGGGTTCTTTGGCTACACCTTC. The rearrangement links TRBV28 to TRBJ1-2, with 9 bases fitting TRBD1. This CDR3 spans 17 amino acids. Germline assignment: CDR1 MDHEN and CDR2 SYDVKM. Trimming took 6 bases from V and 7 from J; bases not matched to a gene: 18.

The rearrangement links TRBV6-5 to TRBJ1-5, with D uncertain. Germline V gene data show CDR1 as MNHEY and CDR2 as SVGAGI. Trimming removed 3 bases from V and 1 base from J, with 10 bases in between. CDR3 length: 15 residues. CDR3 DNA: TGTGCCAGCAGTTATGGGCAGGAAAGCAATCAGCCCCAGCATTTT. The encoded protein is CASSYGQESNQPQHF.

This clone was seen a few times. The chain is built from TRBV7-2 and TRBJ2-7; D uncertain. Germline assignment: CDR1 SGHTA and CDR2 FQGNSA. The CDR3 extends over 13 amino acids. V gave up 5 bases and J gave up 3 bases, with 11 bases separating them. CDR3 protein: CASSLLPGYEQYF. CDR3 nucleotides: TGTGCCAGCAGCCTTCTCCCAGGCTACGAGCAGTACTTC. The whole variable domain, remainder taken from reference TRBV7-2 and TRBJ2-7, is GAGVSQSPSNKVTEKGKDVELRCDPISGHTALYWYRQSLGQGLEFLIYFQGNSAPDKSGLPSDRFSAERTGGSVSTLTIQRTQQEDSAVYLCASSLLPGYEQYFGPGTRLTVT.

The CDR3 protein is CSASLAGGPHEQFF. The CDR3 region has the DNA TGCAGTGCTAGTTTGGCGGGGGGGCCCCATGAGCAGTTCTTC. This rearrangement joins TRBV20-1 to TRBJ2-1, with TRBD2 identical over 9 bases. The CDR3 extends over 14 amino acids. Germline CDR1 is DFQATT and CDR2 is SNEGSKA (reference sequence). The junction had 8 bases not matched to a gene; V was cut back by 3 bases and J by 8 bases.

V is TRBV5-3 and J is TRBJ1-3; a weak D match, TRBD1 (5 bases). TRBV5-3 is placed among ORFs of uncertain function. CDR3 length: 15 amino acids. Trimming stripped 3 bases from V and 4 bases from J, with 14 bases between. This CDR3 reads CARSWRGRSGNTIYF. CDR3 in DNA: TGTGCCAGAAGCTGGCGGGGGAGGTCCGGAAACACCATATATTTT.

The chain employs TRBV9 and TRBJ1-4; D is ambiguous. V was shortened by 4 bases and J by 12 bases, with 22 bases between the two germline ends. CDR3 size: 15 residues. From germline, CDR1 is SGDLS and CDR2 YYNGEE. Here the CDR3 DNA reads TGTGCCAGCAGCCCGAGAGGGCCTCCTTTTGACCAACTGTTTTTT. Translation gives CASSPRGPPFDQLFF.

This chain joins TRBV11-3 and TRBJ2-7; 9 positions match TRBD1. Germline V gene sequence: CDR1 SGHNT, CDR2 YENEEA. With 5 bases clipped from V and 2 bases from J, the junction kept 4 bases outside the gene matches. The CDR3 has 14 amino acids. In nucleotides, the CDR3 is TGTGCCAGCAGCCCACAGGGGGCCACCTACGAGCAGTACTTC. Translated: CASSPQGATYEQYF.

In nucleotides, the CDR3 is TGCGCCAGCAGCCCTACAGGCGAATGGCTCCACAATCAGCCCCAGCATTTT. Protein: CASSPTGEWLHNQPQHF. This chain joins TRBV4-1 and TRBJ1-5; a weak D match, TRBD1 (5 bases). Trimming pared 4 bases from V and 3 bases from J, leaving 19 bases between. Germline V gene lookup returns CDR1 MGHRA and CDR2 YSYEKL. This CDR3 has 17 residues.

Only one count was recorded for this clone. The CDR3 is CAWGGQGSYGYTF. Written as DNA, the CDR3 is TGTGCCTGGGGTGGACAGGGGAGCTATGGCTACACCTTC. The V call is TRBV30, the J call TRBJ1-2, with TRBD1 identical over 9 bases. The CDR3 extends over 13 amino acids. The V segment lost 5 bases and the J segment 4 bases; nucleotides outside the gene matches: 5. Germline lookup yields CDR1 GTSNPN and CDR2 SVGIG (reference sequence).

The chain combines TRBV2 with TRBJ1-2; D remains unclear. The CDR3 runs to 13 residues. The germline CDR1 and CDR2 sequences are SNHLY and FYNNEI. The V end lost 3 bases, the J end lost 5 bases, and 10 bases lay between the germline ends. The DNA of the CDR3 is TGTGCCAGCAGTGACACGGGAGGTTATGGCTACACCTTC. Translated: CASSDTGGYGYTF.

The V gene is TRBV6-2 or TRBV6-3, the J gene TRBJ1-6; no definite D call. The germline V gene has CDR1 MNHEY and CDR2 SVGEGT. The CDR3 sequence is 16 residues long. Trimming took 0 bases from V and 0 from J, leaving 6 bases between them. The DNA of the CDR3 is TGTGCCAGCAGTTACTCCTCGAGCTCCTATAATTCACCCCTCCACTTT. This translates into CASSYSSSSYNSPLHF.